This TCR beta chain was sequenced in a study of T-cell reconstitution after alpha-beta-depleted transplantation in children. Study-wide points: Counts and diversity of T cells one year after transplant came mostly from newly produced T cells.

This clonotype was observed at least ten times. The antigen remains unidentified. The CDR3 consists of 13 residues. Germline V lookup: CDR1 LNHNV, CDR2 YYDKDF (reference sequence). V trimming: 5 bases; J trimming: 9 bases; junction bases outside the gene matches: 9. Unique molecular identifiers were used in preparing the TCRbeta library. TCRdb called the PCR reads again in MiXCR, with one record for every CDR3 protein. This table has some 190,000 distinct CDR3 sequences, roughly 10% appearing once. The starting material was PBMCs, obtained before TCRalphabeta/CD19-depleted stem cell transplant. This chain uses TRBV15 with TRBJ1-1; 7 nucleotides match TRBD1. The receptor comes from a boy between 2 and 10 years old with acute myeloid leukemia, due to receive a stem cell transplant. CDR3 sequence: CATSRGQADQAFF. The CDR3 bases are TGTGCCACCAGCCGTGGACAGGCGGATCAAGCTTTCTTT.